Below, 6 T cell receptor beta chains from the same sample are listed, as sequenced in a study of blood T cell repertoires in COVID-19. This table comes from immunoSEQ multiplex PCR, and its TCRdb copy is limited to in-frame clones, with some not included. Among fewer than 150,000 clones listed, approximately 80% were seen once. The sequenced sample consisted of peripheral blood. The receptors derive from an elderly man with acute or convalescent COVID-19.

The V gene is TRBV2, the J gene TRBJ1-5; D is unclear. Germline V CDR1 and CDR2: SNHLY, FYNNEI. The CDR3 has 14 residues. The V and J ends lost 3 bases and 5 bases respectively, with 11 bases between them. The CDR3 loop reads CASSEAREDQPQHF. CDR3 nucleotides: TGTGCCAGCAGTGAGGCTAGGGAGGATCAGCCCCAGCATTTT.

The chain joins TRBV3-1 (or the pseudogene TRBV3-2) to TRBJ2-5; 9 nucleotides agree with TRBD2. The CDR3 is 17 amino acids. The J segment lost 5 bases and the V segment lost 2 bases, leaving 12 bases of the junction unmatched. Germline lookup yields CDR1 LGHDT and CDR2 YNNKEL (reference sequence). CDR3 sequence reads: CASSQPTWRGGRETQYF. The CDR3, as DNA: TGTGCCAGCAGCCAACCTACCTGGCGGGGGGGCCGGGAGACCCAGTACTTC.

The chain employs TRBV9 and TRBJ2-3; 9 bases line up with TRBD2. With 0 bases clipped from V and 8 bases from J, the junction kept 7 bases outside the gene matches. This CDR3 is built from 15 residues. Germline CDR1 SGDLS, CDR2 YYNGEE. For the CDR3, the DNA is TGTGCCAGCAGCGTAGGGAATCGCGGGGGGGGTACGCAGTATTTT. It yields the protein CASSVGNRGGGTQYF.

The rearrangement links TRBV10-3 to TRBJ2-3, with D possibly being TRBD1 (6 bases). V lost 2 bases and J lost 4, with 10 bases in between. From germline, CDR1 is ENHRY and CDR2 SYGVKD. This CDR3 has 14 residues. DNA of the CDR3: TGTGCCATCAGTGAGGGAAGGGGGTCAGATACGCAGTATTTT. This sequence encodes CAISEGRGSDTQYF.

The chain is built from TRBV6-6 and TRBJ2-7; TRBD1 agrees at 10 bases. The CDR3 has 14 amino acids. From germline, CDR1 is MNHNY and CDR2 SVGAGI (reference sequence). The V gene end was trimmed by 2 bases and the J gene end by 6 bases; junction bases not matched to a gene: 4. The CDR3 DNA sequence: TGTGCCAGCAGTTACAGGTGGGACAGGGGCGAGCAGTACTTC. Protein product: CASSYRWDRGEQYF.

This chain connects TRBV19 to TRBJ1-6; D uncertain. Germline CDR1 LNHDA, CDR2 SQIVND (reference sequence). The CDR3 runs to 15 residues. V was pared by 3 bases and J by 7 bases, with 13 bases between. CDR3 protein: CASSISGKTNSPLHF. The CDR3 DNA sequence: TGTGCCAGTAGTATTTCCGGGAAGACGAATTCACCCCTCCACTTT.